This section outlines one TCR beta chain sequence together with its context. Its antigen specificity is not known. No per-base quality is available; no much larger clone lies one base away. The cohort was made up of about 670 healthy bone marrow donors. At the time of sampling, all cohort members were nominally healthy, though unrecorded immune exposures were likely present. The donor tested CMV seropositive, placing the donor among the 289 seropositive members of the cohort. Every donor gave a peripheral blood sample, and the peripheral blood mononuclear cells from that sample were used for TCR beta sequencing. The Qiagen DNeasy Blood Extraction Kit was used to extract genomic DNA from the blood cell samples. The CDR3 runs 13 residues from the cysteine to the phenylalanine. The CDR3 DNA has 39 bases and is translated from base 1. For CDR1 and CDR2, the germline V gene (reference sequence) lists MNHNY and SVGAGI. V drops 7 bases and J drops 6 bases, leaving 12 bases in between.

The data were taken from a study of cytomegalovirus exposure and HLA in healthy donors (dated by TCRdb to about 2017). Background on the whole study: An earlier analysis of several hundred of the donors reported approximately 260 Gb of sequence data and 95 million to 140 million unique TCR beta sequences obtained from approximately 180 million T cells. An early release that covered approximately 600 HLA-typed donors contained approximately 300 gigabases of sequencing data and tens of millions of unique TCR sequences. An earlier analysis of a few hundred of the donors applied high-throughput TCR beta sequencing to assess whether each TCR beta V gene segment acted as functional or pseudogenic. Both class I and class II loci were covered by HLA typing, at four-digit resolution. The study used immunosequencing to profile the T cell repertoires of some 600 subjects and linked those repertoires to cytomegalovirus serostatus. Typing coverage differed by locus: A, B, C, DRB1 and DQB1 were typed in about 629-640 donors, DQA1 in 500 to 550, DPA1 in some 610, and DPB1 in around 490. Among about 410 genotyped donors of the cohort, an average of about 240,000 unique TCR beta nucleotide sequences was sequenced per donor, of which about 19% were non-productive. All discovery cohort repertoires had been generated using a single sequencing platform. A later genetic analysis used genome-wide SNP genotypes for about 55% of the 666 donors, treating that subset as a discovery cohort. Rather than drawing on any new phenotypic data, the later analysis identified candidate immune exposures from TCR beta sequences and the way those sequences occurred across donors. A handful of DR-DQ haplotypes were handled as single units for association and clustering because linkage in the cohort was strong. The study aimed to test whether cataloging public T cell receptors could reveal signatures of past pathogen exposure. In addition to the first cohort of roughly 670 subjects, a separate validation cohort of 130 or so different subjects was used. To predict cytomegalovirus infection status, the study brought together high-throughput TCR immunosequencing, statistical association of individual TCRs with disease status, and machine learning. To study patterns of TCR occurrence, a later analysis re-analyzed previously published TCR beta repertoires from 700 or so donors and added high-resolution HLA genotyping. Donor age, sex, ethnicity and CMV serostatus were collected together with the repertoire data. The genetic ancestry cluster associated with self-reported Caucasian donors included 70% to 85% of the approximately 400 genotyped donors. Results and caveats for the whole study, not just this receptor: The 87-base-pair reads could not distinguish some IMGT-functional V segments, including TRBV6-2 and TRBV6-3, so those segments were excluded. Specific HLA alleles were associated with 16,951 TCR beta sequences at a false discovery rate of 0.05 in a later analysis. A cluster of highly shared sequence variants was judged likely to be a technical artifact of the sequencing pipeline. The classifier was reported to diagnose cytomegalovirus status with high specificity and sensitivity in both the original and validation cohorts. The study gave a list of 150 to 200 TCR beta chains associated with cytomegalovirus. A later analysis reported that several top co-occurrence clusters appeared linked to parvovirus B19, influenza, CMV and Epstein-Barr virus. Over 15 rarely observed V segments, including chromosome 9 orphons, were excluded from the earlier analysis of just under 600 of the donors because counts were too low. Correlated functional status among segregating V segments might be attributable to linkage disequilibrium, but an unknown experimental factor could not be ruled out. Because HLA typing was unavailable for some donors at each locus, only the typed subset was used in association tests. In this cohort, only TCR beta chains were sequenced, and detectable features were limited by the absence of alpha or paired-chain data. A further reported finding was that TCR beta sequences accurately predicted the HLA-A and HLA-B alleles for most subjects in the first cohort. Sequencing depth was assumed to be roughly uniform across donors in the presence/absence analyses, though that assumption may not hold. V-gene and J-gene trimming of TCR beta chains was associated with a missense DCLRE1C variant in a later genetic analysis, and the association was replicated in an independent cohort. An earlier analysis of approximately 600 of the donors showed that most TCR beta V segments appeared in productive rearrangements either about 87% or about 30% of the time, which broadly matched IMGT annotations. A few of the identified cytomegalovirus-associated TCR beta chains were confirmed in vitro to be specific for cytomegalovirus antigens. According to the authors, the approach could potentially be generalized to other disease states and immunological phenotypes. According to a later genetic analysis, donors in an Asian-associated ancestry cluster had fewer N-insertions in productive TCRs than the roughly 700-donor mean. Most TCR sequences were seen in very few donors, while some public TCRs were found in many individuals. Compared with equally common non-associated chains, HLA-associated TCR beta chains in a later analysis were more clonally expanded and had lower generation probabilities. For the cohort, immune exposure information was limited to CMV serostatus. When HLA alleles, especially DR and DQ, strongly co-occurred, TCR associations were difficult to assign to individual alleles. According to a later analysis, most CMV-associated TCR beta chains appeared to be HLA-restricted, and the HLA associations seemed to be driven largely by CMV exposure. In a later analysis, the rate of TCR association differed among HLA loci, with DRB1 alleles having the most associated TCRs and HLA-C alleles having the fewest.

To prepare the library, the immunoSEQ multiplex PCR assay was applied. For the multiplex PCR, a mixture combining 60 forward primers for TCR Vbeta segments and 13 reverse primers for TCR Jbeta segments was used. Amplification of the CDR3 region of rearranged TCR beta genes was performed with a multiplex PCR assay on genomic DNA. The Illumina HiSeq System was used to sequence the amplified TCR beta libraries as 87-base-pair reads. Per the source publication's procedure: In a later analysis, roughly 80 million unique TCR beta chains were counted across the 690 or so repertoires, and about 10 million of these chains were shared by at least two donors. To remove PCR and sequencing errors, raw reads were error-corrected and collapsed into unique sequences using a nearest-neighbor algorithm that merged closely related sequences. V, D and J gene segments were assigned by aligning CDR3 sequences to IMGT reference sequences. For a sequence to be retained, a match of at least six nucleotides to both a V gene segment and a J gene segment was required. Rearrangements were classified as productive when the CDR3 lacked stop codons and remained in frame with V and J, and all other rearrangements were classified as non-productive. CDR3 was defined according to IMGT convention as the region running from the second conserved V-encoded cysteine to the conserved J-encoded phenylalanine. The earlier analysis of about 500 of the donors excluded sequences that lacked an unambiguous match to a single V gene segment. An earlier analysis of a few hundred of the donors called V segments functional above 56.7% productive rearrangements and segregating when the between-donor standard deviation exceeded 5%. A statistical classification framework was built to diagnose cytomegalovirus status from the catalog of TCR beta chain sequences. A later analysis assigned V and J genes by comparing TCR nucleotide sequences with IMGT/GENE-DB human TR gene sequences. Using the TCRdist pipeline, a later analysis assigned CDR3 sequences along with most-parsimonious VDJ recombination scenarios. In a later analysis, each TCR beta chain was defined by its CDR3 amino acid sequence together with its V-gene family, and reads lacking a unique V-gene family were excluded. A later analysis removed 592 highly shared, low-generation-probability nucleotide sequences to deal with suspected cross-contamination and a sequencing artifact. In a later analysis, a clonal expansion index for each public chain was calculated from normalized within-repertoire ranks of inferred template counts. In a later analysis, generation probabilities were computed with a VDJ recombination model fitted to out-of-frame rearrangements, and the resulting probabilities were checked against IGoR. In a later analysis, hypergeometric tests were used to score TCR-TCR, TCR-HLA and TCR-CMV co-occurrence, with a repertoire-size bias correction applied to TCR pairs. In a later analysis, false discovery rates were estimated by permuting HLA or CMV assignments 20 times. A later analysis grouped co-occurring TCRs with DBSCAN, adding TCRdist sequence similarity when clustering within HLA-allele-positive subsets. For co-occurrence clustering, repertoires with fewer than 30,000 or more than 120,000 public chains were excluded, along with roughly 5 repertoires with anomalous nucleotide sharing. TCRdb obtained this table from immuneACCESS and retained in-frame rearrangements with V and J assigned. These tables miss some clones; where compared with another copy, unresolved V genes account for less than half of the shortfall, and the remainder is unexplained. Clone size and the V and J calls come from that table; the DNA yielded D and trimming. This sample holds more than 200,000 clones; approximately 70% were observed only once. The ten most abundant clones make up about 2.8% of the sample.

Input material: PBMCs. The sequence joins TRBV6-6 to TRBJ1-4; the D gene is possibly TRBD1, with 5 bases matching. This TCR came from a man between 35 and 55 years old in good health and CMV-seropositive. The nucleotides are TGTGCCAGCAAGTCAGGGTCAGATGAAAAACTGTTTTTT. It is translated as CASKSGSDEKLFF.